A single sample is the source of the 30 T cell receptor beta chains below, sequenced in a study of cytomegalovirus exposure and HLA in healthy donors. The PCR was carried out with 60 Vbeta primers and 13 Jbeta primers. Repertoires were generated with immunoSEQ multiplex PCR, while TCRdb's copy carries only in-frame clones and drops some. The sample gives approximately 140,000 clones, about 85% of which show up once; 1.5% to 2% is in the top ten. Sequencing used PBMCs. These receptors came from a boy aged 10-17 years in good health and CMV-seronegative.

This chain uses TRBV2 with TRBJ2-1; D is uncertain. Germline V gene lookup returns CDR1 SNHLY and CDR2 FYNNEI. The germline V and J ends were trimmed by 1 base and 10 bases, with 5 bases remaining between them. The CDR3 runs 11 residues. CDR3 amino acids: CASSEDLEQFF. The CDR3 DNA reads as TGTGCCAGCAGTGAAGATCTAGAGCAGTTCTTC.

The gene calls are TRBV27 and TRBJ2-7; the D gene is possibly TRBD1 (6 bases). V dropped 2 bases and J dropped 2 bases, with 10 bases sitting between them. The CDR3 runs to 14 residues. Germline values: CDR1 MNHEY, CDR2 SMNVEV (reference sequence). CDR3 residues: CASSLGPGAYEQYF. The CDR3 nucleotides read TGTGCCAGCAGTTTAGGCCCAGGGGCCTACGAGCAGTACTTC.

CDR3 protein: CASSRRGQLMSNQPQHF. The CDR3, as DNA: TGTGCCAGCAGCCGCAGGGGACAGCTGATGAGCAATCAGCCCCAGCATTTT. The V and J genes are TRBV5-6 and TRBJ1-5, with 7 bases that match TRBD1. The CDR3 covers 17 residues. Germline CDR1 and CDR2: SGHDT and YYEEEE. J lost 1 base, V lost 4 bases, and 11 bases had no gene match.

This rearrangement joins TRBV12-5 to TRBJ2-7; 7 positions match TRBD1. The CDR3 sequence is 20 residues long. The germline CDR1 and CDR2 sequences are LGHNT and FRNRAP. J was trimmed by 5 bases and V by 2 bases; bases with no gene match: 24. CDR3 amino acids: CASGLQTKGQSSPNFHEQYF. The DNA for the CDR3 is TGTGCTAGTGGTTTGCAAACAAAGGGACAGTCATCTCCTAACTTCCACGAGCAGTACTTC.

V gene TRBV19 combines with J gene TRBJ1-2; no clear D gene. This CDR3 is built from 15 residues. CDR1 and CDR2 (germline): LNHDA, SQIVND (reference sequence). Trimming took 4 bases from V and 2 from J, leaving 14 bases between them. The chain's CDR3 is CASSRAGRLNYGYTF. Written as DNA, the CDR3 is TGTGCCAGTAGTAGGGCAGGAAGGCTAAACTATGGCTACACCTTC.

The DNA for the CDR3 is TGTGCCAGCAGCTTAGTGAGGGCCGGGGCCAACGTCCTGACTTTC. Translation gives CASSLVRAGANVLTF. The chain carries TRBV7-9 and TRBJ2-6, with D possibly being TRBD2 (5 bases). CDR3 size: 15 residues. Germline values: CDR1 SEHNR, CDR2 FQNEAQ (reference sequence). V lost 1 base, J lost 4 bases, and 8 bases lay in between.

The chain recombines TRBV2 with TRBJ2-7, with TRBD2 identical over 9 bases. The CDR3 contains 14 residues. Germline CDR1 SNHLY, CDR2 FYNNEI. Germline trimming cut 3 bases from V and 3 bases from J; bases unmatched to any gene: 3. The DNA for the CDR3 is TGTGCCAGCAGTGAGGCTAGCGGGATCTACGAGCAGTACTTC. Its translation: CASSEASGIYEQYF.

On this clone: Other DNA sequences in the sample encode the same CDR3. This sequence joins TRBV5-1 and TRBJ1-1; D uncertain. This CDR3 is 13 amino acids long. Germline V CDR1 and CDR2: SGHRS, YFSETQ. Deletions cut 0 bases from V and 0 bases from J, with 3 bases between. CDR3 residues: CASSLELNTEAFF. The CDR3 bases are TGCGCCAGCAGCTTGGAGCTGAACACTGAAGCTTTCTTT. The whole variable domain, filled in from reference TRBV5-1 and TRBJ1-1, reads KAGVTQTPRYLIKTRGQQVTLSCSPISGHRSVSWYQQTPGQGLQFLFEYFSETQRNKGNFPGRFSGRQFSNSRSEMNVSTLELGDSALYLCASSLELNTEAFFGQGTRLTVV.

In regard to this clone: One end of the junction is discordant with germline, which a read error may explain. The chain recombines TRBV7-7 with TRBJ2-1, with D perhaps TRBD1 (6 bases). Germline V CDR1 and CDR2: SSHAT, FNYEAQ (reference sequence). The CDR3 totals 15 residues. The CDR3 coding sequence is TGTGCTAGCAGTTCCGGGACAAACCCCTACAATGAGCAGTTCTTC. Translating it yields CASSSGTNPYNEQFF. Using reference TRBV7-7 and TRBJ2-1 for the parts outside the CDR3, the full variable domain is GAGVSQSPRYKVTKRGQDVTLRCDPISSHATLYWYQQALGQGPEFLTYFNYEAQPDKSGLPSDRFSAERPEGSISTLTIQRTEQRDSAMYRCASSSGTNPYNEQFFGPGTRLTVL.

A few counts support this clone. This chain links TRBV5-8 with TRBJ1-1; D unclear. Germline values: CDR1 SGHTS, CDR2 YDEGEE. The CDR3 totals 12 residues. With 2 bases removed from V and 1 base from J, the gap between germline ends came to 3 bases. The CDR3, as DNA: TGTGCCAGCAGCTTCAGGAACACTGAAGCTTTCTTT. This codes for CASSFRNTEAFF.

This chain uses TRBV7-2 with TRBJ2-7, with 9 bases that match TRBD2. The germline gives CDR1 SGHTA, CDR2 FQGNSA. V shed 1 base and J 3 bases; nucleotides not matched to a gene: 10. The CDR3 has 17 amino acids. CDR3 residues: CASSLGSSGGAFYEQYF. The CDR3 region has the DNA TGTGCCAGCAGCTTAGGAAGTAGCGGGGGAGCTTTCTACGAGCAGTACTTC.

This chain connects TRBV7-2 to TRBJ1-6, with D uncertain. There are 14 residues in the CDR3. CDR1 and CDR2 from the germline V gene are SGHTA and FQGNSA. Trimming cost V 1 base and J 7 bases, with 8 bases left between them. CDR3 DNA: TGTGCCAGCAGCTTAGGAGGGTTGAATTCACCCCTCCACTTT. Encoded protein: CASSLGGLNSPLHF.

The chain has TRBV10-3 and TRBJ2-7; TRBD1 agrees at 8 bases. J lost 0 bases, V lost 4 bases, and 5 bases had no gene match. CDR3 length equals 15 residues. CDR1 ENHRY and CDR2 SYGVKD come from the germline V gene. The CDR3 here is CAISGGTGNSYEQYF. The CDR3 DNA sequence: TGTGCCATCAGTGGGGGGACAGGCAACTCCTACGAGCAGTACTTC.

The rearrangement uses TRBV5-4 and TRBJ1-5; D unclear. CDR3 size: 17 residues. Trimming took off 0 bases at V and 3 bases at J, with 16 bases between the two ends. CDR1 and CDR2 (germline): SGHNT, YYREEE (reference sequence). In DNA form, the CDR3 reads TGTGCCAGCAGCTTGGCCAGCGGTCCAACCTACAATCAGCCCCAGCATTTT. It encodes CASSLASGPTYNQPQHF.

This clone occurred once. The rearrangement links TRBV4-2 to TRBJ2-7; 13 nucleotides line up with TRBD2. The V gene's germline CDR1 is LGHNA and CDR2 YNFKEQ. This CDR3 has 20 amino acids. The junction had 15 bases not matched to a gene; V was cut back by 2 bases and J by 2 bases. In nucleotides, the CDR3 is TGTGCCAGCAGCCAACTCTCCCCCACTAGCGGGAGGGCCGTCCCCTACGAGCAGTACTTC. Protein sequence: CASSQLSPTSGRAVPYEQYF.

The chain employs TRBV2 and TRBJ1-3; no clear D. Germline loops: CDR1 SNHLY, CDR2 FYNNEI. The ends were cut back, 7 bases at V and 9 bases at J, with 16 bases in the middle. This CDR3 has 13 amino acids. CDR3 bases: TGTGCCAGCATCCCGACTGCGGCGGGCACCATATATTTT. Amino acids: CASIPTAAGTIYF.

The sample holds one count of this clone. The chain links TRBV7-2 to TRBJ1-5, with 7 bases aligning to TRBD1. CDR1 SGHTA and CDR2 FQGNSA come from the germline V gene. Unmatched junction bases numbered 6, after V lost 3 bases and J lost 1 base. This CDR3 comprises 16 residues. The CDR3: CASSLIGGESNQPQHF. The CDR3 nucleotides read TGTGCCAGCAGCTTGATAGGGGGCGAGAGCAATCAGCCCCAGCATTTT.

The genes are TRBV7-8 and TRBJ1-5, with D perhaps TRBD1 (5 bases). Germline V lookup: CDR1 SGHVS, CDR2 FQNEAQ. V lost 7 bases, J lost 6 bases, and 22 bases lay in between. The CDR3 runs to 16 residues. The chain's CDR3 is CASIYAWRGIRQPQHF. CDR3 coding DNA: TGTGCCAGCATCTACGCCTGGAGGGGTATTCGTCAGCCCCAGCATTTT.

V usage is TRBV7-2 and J usage is TRBJ2-1, with a possible D match to TRBD1 (7 bases). CDR1 is SGHTA and CDR2 is FQGNSA in the germline V gene. Trimming removed 2 bases from V and 6 bases from J, with 11 bases in between. This CDR3 is 14 amino acids long. DNA of the CDR3: TGTGCCAGCAGCTTAAACAGGGGAGGCAATGAGCAGTTCTTC. Amino acid sequence: CASSLNRGGNEQFF.

This clone was counted a few times. This chain links TRBV14 with TRBJ1-2, with D possibly matching TRBD1 (6 bases). CDR1 SGHDN and CDR2 FVKESK come from the germline V gene. This CDR3 contains 13 residues. With 3 bases removed from V and 4 bases from J, the gap between germline ends came to 9 bases. The chain's CDR3 is CASSHGTLYGYTF. The DNA for the CDR3 is TGTGCCAGCAGCCACGGGACACTCTATGGCTACACCTTC.

The genes are TRBV5-6 and TRBJ2-7; TRBD2 aligns across 7 bases. The CDR3 totals 16 residues. Germline CDR1 is SGHDT and CDR2 is YYEEEE. Trimming cost V 5 bases and J 2 bases; bases outside gene matches: 13. CDR3 bases: TGTGCCAGCAGGAAAAGCGGGGCGCAACTGGCCTACGAGCAGTACTTC. As protein: CASRKSGAQLAYEQYF.

In this sample, this clone turned up once. This chain uses TRBV4-1 with TRBJ1-2; tentative D call: TRBD1 (6 bases). Deletions cut 0 bases from V and 5 bases from J, with 16 bases between. The CDR3 runs to 16 residues. From germline, CDR1 is MGHRA and CDR2 YSYEKL. The CDR3: CASSQEFPQGFYGYTF. The CDR3 DNA is TGCGCCAGCAGCCAAGAATTCCCCCAGGGGTTTTATGGCTACACCTTC.

The V call is TRBV6-4, the J call TRBJ2-2, with 9 bases aligning to TRBD1. V was clipped by 2 bases and J by 3 bases; unmatched bases: 1. The CDR3 extends over 15 amino acids. Germline V gives CDR1 MRHNA, CDR2 SNTAGT. In DNA form, the CDR3 reads TGTGCCAGCAGTGACCGGGACAGGGACACCGGGGAGCTGTTTTTT. Translating it yields CASSDRDRDTGELFF.

The V gene is TRBV7-9, the J gene TRBJ2-7; 9 bases align to TRBD1. Germline assignment: CDR1 SEHNR and CDR2 FQNEAQ (reference sequence). J was trimmed by 3 bases and V by 4 bases; bases with no gene match: 7. The CDR3 is 15 amino acids. For the CDR3, the DNA is TGTGCCAGCAGCTCTGGACAGGGGCCGGTCTACGAGCAGTACTTC. This gives the protein CASSSGQGPVYEQYF.

This chain links TRBV4-1 with TRBJ1-1; no reliable D call. The germline V and J ends were trimmed by 3 bases and 1 base, with 12 bases remaining between them. Looked up from germline, CDR1 is MGHRA and CDR2 is YSYEKL. The CDR3 length is 15 residues. CDR3 in DNA: TGCGCCAGCAGCCACCCTCGTCCTCGGAACACTGAAGCTTTCTTT. This encodes CASSHPRPRNTEAFF.

V and J are TRBV6-5 and TRBJ1-3; tentatively, D is TRBD1 (6 bases). This CDR3 has 15 amino acids. Per germline, CDR1 MNHEY and CDR2 SVGAGI. The V end lost 6 bases, the J end lost 1 base, and 13 bases lay between the germline ends. The CDR3 loop reads CASRADSVSGNTIYF. The CDR3 DNA reads TGTGCCAGCAGAGCGGACAGTGTATCTGGAAACACCATATATTTT.

V usage is TRBV19 and J usage is TRBJ2-1; 7 nucleotides match TRBD2. Germline CDR1 LNHDA, CDR2 SQIVND (reference sequence). Unmatched junction bases numbered 5, after V lost 3 bases and J lost 3 bases. This CDR3 region has 15 residues. The CDR3 coding sequence is TGTGCCAGTAGTATGACAGCGGGGTACTACAATGAGCAGTTCTTC. Translated: CASSMTAGYYNEQFF.

The rearrangement links TRBV19 to TRBJ2-7; TRBD2 is a possible D gene (5 bases). Germline CDR1 reads LNHDA; CDR2 reads SQIVND (reference sequence). V was shortened by 3 bases and J by 2 bases, with 8 bases between the two germline ends. The CDR3 sequence is 13 residues long. CDR3 amino acids: CASSIGAAYEQYF. CDR3 bases: TGTGCCAGTAGTATTGGAGCGGCCTACGAGCAGTACTTC.

The chain couples TRBV9 to TRBJ1-1; tentative D call: TRBD1 (6 bases). The CDR3 consists of 14 residues. Germline CDR1 and CDR2: SGDLS and YYNGEE. V dropped 0 bases and J dropped 10 bases, with 16 bases sitting between them. The CDR3 region has the DNA TGTGCCAGCAGCGTAGGGCAGGGGAAAGTCGGAGCTTTCTTT. It specifies CASSVGQGKVGAFF.

CDR3 DNA sequence: TGTGCCAGTGATCGGAGGACTAGCGTTAACAATGAGCAGTTCTTC. Its translation is CASDRRTSVNNEQFF. V gene TRBV2 combines with J gene TRBJ2-1; 9 bases align to TRBD2. Trimming removed 9 bases from V and 5 bases from J; junction bases left unmatched: 11. Germline V lookup: CDR1 SNHLY, CDR2 FYNNEI. The length of the CDR3 is 15 residues.